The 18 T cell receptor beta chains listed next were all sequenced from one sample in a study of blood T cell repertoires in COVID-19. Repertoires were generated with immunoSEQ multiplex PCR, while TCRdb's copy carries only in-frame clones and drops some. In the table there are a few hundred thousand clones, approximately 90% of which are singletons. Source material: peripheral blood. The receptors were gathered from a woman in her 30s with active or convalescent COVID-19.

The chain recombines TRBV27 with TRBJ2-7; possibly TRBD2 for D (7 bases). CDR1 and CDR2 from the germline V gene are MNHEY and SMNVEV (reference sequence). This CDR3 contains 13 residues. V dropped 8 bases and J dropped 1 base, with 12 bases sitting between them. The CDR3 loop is CASWGGTSYEQYF. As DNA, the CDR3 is TGTGCCAGCTGGGGGGGCACGTCCTACGAGCAGTACTTC.

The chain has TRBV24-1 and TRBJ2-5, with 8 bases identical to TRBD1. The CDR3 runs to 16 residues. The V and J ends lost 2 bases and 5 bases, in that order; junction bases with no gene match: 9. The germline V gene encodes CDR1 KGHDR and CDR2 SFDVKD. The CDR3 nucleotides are TGTGCCACCAGTGATTCATCGGACAGGGTAATCGAGACCCAGTACTTC. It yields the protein CATSDSSDRVIETQYF.

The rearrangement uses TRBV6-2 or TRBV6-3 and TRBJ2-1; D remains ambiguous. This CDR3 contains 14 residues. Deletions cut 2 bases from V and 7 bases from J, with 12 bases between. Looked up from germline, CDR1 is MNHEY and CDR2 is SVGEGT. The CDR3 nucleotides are TGTGCCAGCAGTTACGATGGCACCCTTAATGAGCAGTTCTTC. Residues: CASSYDGTLNEQFF.

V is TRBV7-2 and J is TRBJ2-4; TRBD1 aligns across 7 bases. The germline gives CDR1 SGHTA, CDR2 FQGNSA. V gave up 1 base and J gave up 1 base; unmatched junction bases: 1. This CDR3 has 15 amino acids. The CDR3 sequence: CASSLEGQAKNIQYF. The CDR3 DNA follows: TGTGCCAGCAGCTTAGAGGGACAGGCCAAAAACATTCAGTACTTC.

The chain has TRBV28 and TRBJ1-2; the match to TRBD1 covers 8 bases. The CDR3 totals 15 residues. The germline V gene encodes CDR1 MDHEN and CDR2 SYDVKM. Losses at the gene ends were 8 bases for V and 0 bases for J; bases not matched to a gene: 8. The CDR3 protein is CASQGASQTNYGYTF. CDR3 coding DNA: TGTGCCAGCCAGGGGGCCTCCCAAACTAACTATGGCTACACCTTC.

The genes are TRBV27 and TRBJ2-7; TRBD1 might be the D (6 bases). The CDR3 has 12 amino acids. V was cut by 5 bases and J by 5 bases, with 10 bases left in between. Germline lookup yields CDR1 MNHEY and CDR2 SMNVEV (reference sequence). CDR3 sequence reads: CASSLRQDEQYF. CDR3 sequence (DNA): TGTGCCAGCAGTCTCCGACAGGACGAGCAGTACTTC.

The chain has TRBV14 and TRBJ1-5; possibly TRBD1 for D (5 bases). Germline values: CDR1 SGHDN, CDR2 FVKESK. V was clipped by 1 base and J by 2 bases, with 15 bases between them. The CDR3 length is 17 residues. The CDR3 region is CASSQVRKGKGNQPQHF. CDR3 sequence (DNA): TGTGCCAGCAGCCAAGTACGAAAGGGGAAGGGCAATCAGCCCCAGCATTTT.

CDR3 loop: CASSVVMEHTDTQYF. Here the CDR3 DNA reads TGTGCCAGCAGCGTAGTGATGGAGCACACAGATACGCAGTATTTT. V usage is TRBV9 and J usage is TRBJ2-3; no clear D. Germline loops: CDR1 SGDLS, CDR2 YYNGEE. Trimming took 0 bases from V and 2 from J, leaving 10 bases between them. The CDR3 length is 15 residues. The full variable domain, with the rest looked up from reference TRBV9 and TRBJ2-3, is DSGVTQTPKHLITATGQRVTLRCSPRSGDLSVYWYQQSLDQGLQFLIQYYNGEERAKGNILERFSAQQFPDLHSELNLSSLELGDSALYFCASSVVMEHTDTQYFGPGTRLTVL.

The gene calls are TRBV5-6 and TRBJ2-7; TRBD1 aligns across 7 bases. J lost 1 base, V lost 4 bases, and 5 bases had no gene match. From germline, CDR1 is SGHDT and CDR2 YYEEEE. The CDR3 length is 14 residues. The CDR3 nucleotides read TGTGCCAGCAGCGTGGGACAGCTATCCTACGAGCAGTACTTC. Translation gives CASSVGQLSYEQYF.

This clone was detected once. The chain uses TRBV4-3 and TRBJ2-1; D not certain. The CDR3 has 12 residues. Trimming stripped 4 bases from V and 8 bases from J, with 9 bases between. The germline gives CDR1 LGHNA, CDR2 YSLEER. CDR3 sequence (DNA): TGCGCCAGCAGCCGAATTAGAGATGAGCAGTTCTTC. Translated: CASSRIRDEQFF.

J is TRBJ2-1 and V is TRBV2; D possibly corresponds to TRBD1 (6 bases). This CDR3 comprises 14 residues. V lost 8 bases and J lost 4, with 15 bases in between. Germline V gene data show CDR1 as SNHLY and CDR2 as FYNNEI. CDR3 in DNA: TGTGCCAGCTTCGGACAGACCGATTACAATGAGCAGTTCTTC. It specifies CASFGQTDYNEQFF.

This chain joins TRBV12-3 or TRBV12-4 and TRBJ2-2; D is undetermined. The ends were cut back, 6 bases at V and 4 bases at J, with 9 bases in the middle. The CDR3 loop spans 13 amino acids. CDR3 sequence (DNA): TGTGCCAGCAGGGAGCGAACCACCGGGGAGCTGTTTTTT. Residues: CASRERTTGELFF.

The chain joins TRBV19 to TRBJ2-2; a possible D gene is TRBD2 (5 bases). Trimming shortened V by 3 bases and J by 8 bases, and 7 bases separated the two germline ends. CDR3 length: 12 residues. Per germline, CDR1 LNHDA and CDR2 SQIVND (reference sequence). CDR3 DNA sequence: TGTGCCAGTAGTATGGAGGAGGGGGAGCTGTTTTTT. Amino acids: CASSMEEGELFF.

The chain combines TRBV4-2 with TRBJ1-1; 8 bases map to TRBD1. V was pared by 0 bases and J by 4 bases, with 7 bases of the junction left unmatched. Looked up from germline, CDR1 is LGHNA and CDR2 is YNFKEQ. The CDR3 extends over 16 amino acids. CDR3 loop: CASSQDRNRGATEAFF. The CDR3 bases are TGTGCCAGCAGCCAAGATCGGAACAGGGGGGCCACTGAAGCTTTCTTT.

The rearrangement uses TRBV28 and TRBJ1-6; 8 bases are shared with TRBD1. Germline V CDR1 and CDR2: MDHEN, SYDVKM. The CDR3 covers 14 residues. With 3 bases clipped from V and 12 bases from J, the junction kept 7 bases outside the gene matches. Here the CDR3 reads CASSFGTGPIPLHF. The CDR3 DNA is TGTGCCAGCAGTTTTGGGACAGGTCCAATACCCCTCCACTTT.

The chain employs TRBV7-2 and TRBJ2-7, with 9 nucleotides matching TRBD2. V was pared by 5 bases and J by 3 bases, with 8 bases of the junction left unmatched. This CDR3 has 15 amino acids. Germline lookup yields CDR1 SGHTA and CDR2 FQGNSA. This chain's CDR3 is CASSPFLAGDYEQYF. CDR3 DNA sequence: TGTGCCAGCAGCCCGTTCTTAGCGGGGGACTACGAGCAGTACTTC.

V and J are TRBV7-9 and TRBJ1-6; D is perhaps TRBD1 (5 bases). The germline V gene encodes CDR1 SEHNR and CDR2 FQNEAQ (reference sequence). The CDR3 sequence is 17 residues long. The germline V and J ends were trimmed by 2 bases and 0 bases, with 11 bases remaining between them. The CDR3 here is CASSLSGGSSYNSPLHF. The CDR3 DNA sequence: TGTGCCAGCAGCTTATCGGGGGGAAGCTCCTATAATTCACCCCTCCACTTT.

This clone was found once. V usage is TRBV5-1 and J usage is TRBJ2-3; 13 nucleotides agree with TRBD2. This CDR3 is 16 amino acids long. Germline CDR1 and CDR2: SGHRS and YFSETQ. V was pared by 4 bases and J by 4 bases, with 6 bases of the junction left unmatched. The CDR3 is CASSPGTSGAADTQYF. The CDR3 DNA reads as TGCGCCAGCAGCCCGGGGACTAGCGGGGCCGCAGATACGCAGTATTTT.